This T cell receptor (beta chain) was documented in a study of shared clonotypes between healthy human individuals. Each subset's genomic DNA was shared equally among a number of immunoSEQ plates. The protocol was immunoSEQ multiplex PCR, while the TCRdb copy is restricted to in-frame clones and leaves out a portion. The table shows 850,000 to 1,100,000 clones, with 60% to 85% occurring only once. CDR3 length: 15 amino acids. CDR1 is SGDLS and CDR2 is YYNGEE in the germline V gene. V lost 1 base, J lost 1 base, and 10 bases lay in between. Study outcomes and limitations: Non-shared clonotypes had lower generation probabilities than clonotypes shared by all four sorted-subset donors.

Regarding this clone: The antigen remains undetermined.

Sequencing was done on a sample of memory CD4+ T cells from PBMCs. Specified subset: CD45RA-negative fraction. This clonotype originated in a man between 18 and 29 years old in good health. Some clones in this sample may be carry-over from other donors' samples. The rearrangement uses TRBV9 and TRBJ2-3; a weak D match, TRBD2 (5 bases). CDR3 protein: CASSVSTRRTDTQYF. The CDR3 DNA sequence: TGTGCCAGCAGCGTAAGCACTAGGCGCACAGATACGCAGTATTTT. Drawing the rest from reference TRBV9 and TRBJ2-3, the complete variable domain is DSGVTQTPKHLITATGQRVTLRCSPRSGDLSVYWYQQSLDQGLQFLIQYYNGEERAKGNILERFSAQQFPDLHSELNLSSLELGDSALYFCASSVSTRRTDTQYFGPGTRLTVL.